The T cell receptor beta chain under discussion was sequenced for a study of blood T cell repertoires in COVID-19. On the study more broadly: Acute and convalescent COVID-19 specimens originated in the United States, Italy and Spain. Sample material is recorded as cDNA or gDNA derived from T cells, B-cell-depleted T cells, or PBMCs.

The ends were cut back, 8 bases at V and 4 bases at J, with 11 bases in the middle. Germline V lookup: CDR1 DFQATT, CDR2 SNEGSKA (reference sequence). The CDR3 extends over 11 amino acids. Methods used by the authors: Counts of nucleated cells, estimated from reference gene primer amplification, were obtained. This table comes from immunoSEQ multiplex PCR, and its TCRdb copy is limited to in-frame clones, with some not included. V and J calls and clone size are those listed in that table; D and trimming were worked out from the DNA. Of hundreds of thousands of clones in the sample, around 87% were seen once. This clone was recorded only once.

The chain uses TRBV20-1 and TRBJ2-5; possible D gene TRBD2, 5 bases. The sequence came from a woman between 40 and 55 years old who had recovered from COVID-19. Sequenced: peripheral blood. The CDR3 DNA is TGCAGTACAACTAGAGGAGAGACCCAGTACTTC. This encodes CSTTRGETQYF.